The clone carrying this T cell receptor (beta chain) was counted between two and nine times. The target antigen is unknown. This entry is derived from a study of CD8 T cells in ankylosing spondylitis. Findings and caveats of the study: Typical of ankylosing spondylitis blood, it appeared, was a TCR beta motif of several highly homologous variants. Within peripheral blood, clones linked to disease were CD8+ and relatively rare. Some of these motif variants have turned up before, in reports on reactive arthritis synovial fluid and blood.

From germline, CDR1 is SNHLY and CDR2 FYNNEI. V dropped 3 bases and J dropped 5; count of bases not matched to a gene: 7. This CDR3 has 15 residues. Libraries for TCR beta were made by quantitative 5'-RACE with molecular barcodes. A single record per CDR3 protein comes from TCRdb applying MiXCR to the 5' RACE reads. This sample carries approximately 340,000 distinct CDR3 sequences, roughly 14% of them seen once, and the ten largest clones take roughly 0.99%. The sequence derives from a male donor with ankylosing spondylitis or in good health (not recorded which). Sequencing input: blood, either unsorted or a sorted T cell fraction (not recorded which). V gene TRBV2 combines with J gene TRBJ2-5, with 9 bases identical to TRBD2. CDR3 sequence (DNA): TGTGCCAGCAGTGACGGCGGGAGGGCCCGGGAGACCCAGTACTTC. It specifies CASSDGGRARETQYF.